This entry lists 24 T cell receptor beta chains sequenced from one sample in a study of cytomegalovirus exposure and HLA in healthy donors. PCR was performed using 60 Vbeta and 13 Jbeta primers. Clones were sequenced by immunoSEQ multiplex PCR, and TCRdb holds only the in-frame ones, with some missing. Of around 94,000 clones in the sample, 81% were seen once. The sample consisted of PBMCs. The receptors stem from a human donor in good health.

The chain combines TRBV30 with TRBJ1-2; 7 bases align to TRBD1. The CDR3 runs 13 residues. Germline-derived CDR1 and CDR2 are GTSNPN and SVGIG (reference sequence). Losses at the gene ends were 2 bases for V and 3 bases for J; bases not matched to a gene: 3. The CDR3 spells CAWSLGTDYGYTF. CDR3 nucleotides: TGTGCCTGGAGTCTCGGGACAGACTATGGCTACACCTTC.

The rearrangement uses TRBV30 and TRBJ1-1; D might be TRBD1 (6 bases). The CDR3 contains 14 residues. V lost 3 bases and J 11 bases, leaving 22 bases between the germline ends. Germline CDR1 and CDR2: GTSNPN and SVGIG (reference sequence). CDR3 residues: CAWSRPGRGEGAFF. CDR3 coding DNA: TGTGCCTGGAGCCGCCCGGGCAGGGGAGAGGGGGCTTTCTTT. Drawing the rest from reference TRBV30 and TRBJ1-1, the complete variable domain is SQTIHQWPATLVQPVGSPLSLECTVEGTSNPNLYWYRQAAGRGLQLLFYSVGIGQISSEVPQNLSASRPQDRQFILSSKKLLLSDSGFYLCAWSRPGRGEGAFFGQGTRLTVV.

This clone was detected once. The CDR3 DNA reads as TGTGCCAGCAGCTTAACTAGTTTGGGTTCCGAGCAGTACTTC. It yields the protein CASSLTSLGSEQYF. The chain carries TRBV7-6 and TRBJ2-7; D is possibly TRBD2 (5 bases). V was pared by 2 bases and J by 6 bases, with 14 bases between. The germline V gene encodes CDR1 SGHVS and CDR2 FNYEAQ. This CDR3 comprises 14 residues.

The chain links TRBV19 to TRBJ2-3; TRBD2 is a possible D gene (5 bases). The CDR3 contains 16 residues. V was cut by 3 bases and J by 0 bases, with 13 bases left in between. CDR1 and CDR2 (germline): LNHDA, SQIVND (reference sequence). In nucleotides, the CDR3 is TGTGCCAGTAGTATTCTCACGGGAACTAGCACAGATACGCAGTATTTT. It translates to CASSILTGTSTDTQYF.

The CDR3 region is CASSPGTGVIEQYF. CDR3 nucleotides: TGTGCCAGCAGCCCCGGGACAGGGGTTATCGAGCAGTACTTC. The chain has TRBV7-2 and TRBJ2-7, with TRBD1 matching 10 bases. This CDR3 is built from 14 residues. Trimming cost V 5 bases and J 6 bases; bases outside gene matches: 7. CDR1 is SGHTA and CDR2 is FQGNSA in the germline V gene.

The chain joins TRBV19 to TRBJ1-5, with 10 nucleotides matching TRBD1. The CDR3 spans 15 residues. In germline, CDR1 is LNHDA, CDR2 SQIVND (reference sequence). V shed 5 bases and J 4 bases; nucleotides not matched to a gene: 5. CDR3 region: CASSPRQGANQPQHF. The CDR3, as DNA: TGTGCCAGTAGTCCGAGACAGGGGGCTAATCAGCCCCAGCATTTT.

The rearrangement uses TRBV6-6 and TRBJ1-4; possibly TRBD1 for D (6 bases). V gave up 11 bases and J gave up 7 bases, with 23 bases separating them. Germline-derived CDR1 and CDR2 are MNHNY and SVGAGI (reference sequence). The CDR3 has 15 residues. The CDR3 loop is CAASLAGVFGEKLFF. The DNA of the CDR3 is TGTGCCGCGTCGCTAGCAGGGGTTTTTGGTGAAAAACTGTTTTTT.

V and J are TRBV5-1 and TRBJ2-2; D may be TRBD2 (6 bases). Germline loops: CDR1 SGHRS, CDR2 YFSETQ. The CDR3 extends over 16 amino acids. With 4 bases removed from V and 1 base from J, the gap between germline ends came to 14 bases. The CDR3 sequence: CASSPAGGGNTGELFF. CDR3 bases: TGCGCCAGCAGCCCTGCTGGGGGAGGGAACACCGGGGAGCTGTTTTTT.

The chain employs TRBV6-6 and TRBJ2-7; possible D gene TRBD2, 5 bases. The CDR3 has 14 residues. Germline V gene lookup returns CDR1 MNHNY and CDR2 SVGAGI (reference sequence). The V and J ends lost 6 bases and 4 bases respectively, with 16 bases between them. The CDR3: CASSLSGDLYEQYF. CDR3 nucleotide sequence: TGTGCCAGCAGCCTAAGCGGCGACCTTTACGAGCAGTACTTC.

V is TRBV19 and J is TRBJ2-5; D gene ambiguous. V lost 3 bases and J 4 bases, leaving 15 bases between the germline ends. The CDR3 has 15 amino acids. Germline CDR1 LNHDA, CDR2 SQIVND (reference sequence). This CDR3 is CASSIGLGARETQYF. DNA of the CDR3: TGTGCCAGTAGTATCGGTCTAGGCGCCAGAGAGACCCAGTACTTC.

In its sample, this clone was seen a few times. The chain is built from TRBV10-3 and TRBJ1-3, with D tentatively TRBD1 (6 bases). Trimming removed 4 bases from V and 4 bases from J, with 11 bases in between. The CDR3 has 14 residues. CDR1 and CDR2 (germline): ENHRY, SYGVKD. CDR3 residues: CAISGTVSGNTIYF. The CDR3 DNA sequence: TGTGCCATCAGTGGGACAGTCTCCGGAAACACCATATATTTT.

V is TRBV6-6 and J is TRBJ1-3; D remains ambiguous. CDR1 is MNHNY, CDR2 SVGAGI, per germline (reference sequence). Trimming shortened V by 0 bases and J by 0 bases, and 6 bases separated the two germline ends. The CDR3 spans 15 residues. As DNA, the CDR3 is TGTGCCAGCAGTTACTCGACAATCTCTGGAAACACCATATATTTT. This codes for CASSYSTISGNTIYF.

This clone was picked up a small number of times. The chain has TRBV28 and TRBJ2-1, with D maybe TRBD2 (7 bases). Germline V gene data show CDR1 as MDHEN and CDR2 as SYDVKM. The CDR3 runs 10 residues. Between the trimmed V and J ends, which lost 8 bases and 12 bases, there was a span of 11 bases. This chain's CDR3 is CASWGGLQFF. CDR3 DNA: TGTGCCAGCTGGGGGGGCTTGCAGTTCTTC.

The rearrangement joins TRBV11-1 to TRBJ2-1, with D perhaps matching TRBD1 (6 bases). The length of the CDR3 is 16 residues. V gave up 5 bases and J gave up 3 bases, with 17 bases separating them. Germline V CDR1 and CDR2: SGHAT, FQDESV (reference sequence). CDR3 DNA sequence: TGTGCCAGCAGCGAAGACAGGAGACGGTACTACAATGAGCAGTTCTTC. Its protein is CASSEDRRRYYNEQFF.

The chain has TRBV2 and TRBJ1-5; D perhaps matches TRBD1 (5 bases). The CDR3 is 14 residues long. Germline V lookup: CDR1 SNHLY, CDR2 FYNNEI. The V end lost 0 bases, the J end lost 6 bases, and 9 bases lay between the germline ends. Here the CDR3 reads CASSEALQGQPQHF. The CDR3 bases are TGTGCCAGCAGTGAAGCGCTTCAGGGTCAGCCCCAGCATTTT.

The J gene is TRBJ1-2, the V gene TRBV5-1; D might be TRBD1 (6 bases). V was trimmed by 2 bases and J by 7 bases, leaving 6 bases between them. The CDR3 is made up of 11 amino acids. Germline V lookup: CDR1 SGHRS, CDR2 YFSETQ. The CDR3 DNA reads as TGCGCCAGCAGCTTCAGGGGTGGCTACACCTTC. Translating gives CASSFRGGYTF.

J is TRBJ2-3 and V is TRBV5-1, with 9 bases identical to TRBD1. Germline trimming cut 3 bases from V and 4 bases from J; bases unmatched to any gene: 9. This CDR3 has 16 amino acids. The germline V gene encodes CDR1 SGHRS and CDR2 YFSETQ. The CDR3 sequence is CASSYTGTGYADTQYF. The CDR3 DNA sequence: TGCGCCAGCAGCTACACCGGGACAGGGTACGCAGATACGCAGTATTTT.

The CDR3 loop is CASSMPGGARTEAFF. The CDR3 DNA sequence: TGTGCCAGTAGTATGCCAGGGGGCGCGAGGACTGAAGCTTTCTTT. The V and J genes are TRBV19 and TRBJ1-1, with 8 bases aligning to TRBD1. This CDR3 has 15 residues. The germline gives CDR1 LNHDA, CDR2 SQIVND (reference sequence). Trimming at V came to 3 bases and at J to 5 bases, leaving 8 bases not matched to a gene.

J is TRBJ2-1 and V is TRBV7-3; 9 positions agree with TRBD2. The CDR3 length is 16 residues. Germline values: CDR1 SGHTA, CDR2 FQGTGA. Unmatched junction bases numbered 8, after V lost 2 bases and J lost 6 bases. This chain's CDR3 is CASSLLLSGRGNEQFF. In nucleotides, the CDR3 is TGTGCCAGCAGCTTATTGCTTAGCGGGAGAGGCAATGAGCAGTTCTTC. Based on the CDR3 plus reference TRBV7-3 and TRBJ2-1, the full variable domain is GAGVSQTPSNKVTEKGKYVELRCDPISGHTALYWYRQSLGQGPEFLIYFQGTGAADDSGLPNDRFFAVRPEGSVSTLKIQRTERGDSAVYLCASSLLLSGRGNEQFFGPGTRLTVL.

V gene TRBV29-1 combines with J gene TRBJ2-1; D might be TRBD2 (6 bases). This CDR3 spans 12 amino acids. V was pared by 8 bases and J by 4 bases, with 12 bases between. The germline CDR1 and CDR2 sequences are SQVTM and ANQGSEA. This chain's CDR3 is CSWGLTYNEQFF. Written as DNA, the CDR3 is TGCAGCTGGGGACTTACGTACAATGAGCAGTTCTTC.

On this clone itself: Other DNA sequences within the sample encode an identical CDR3. The genes are TRBV7-2 and TRBJ2-5; 14 nucleotides agree with TRBD2. The ends lost 4 bases at V and 1 base at J; junction bases unmatched: 2. CDR3 length: 16 amino acids. The germline V gene encodes CDR1 SGHTA and CDR2 FQGNSA. CDR3 protein: CASSSGLAGGQETQYF. CDR3 nucleotides: TGTGCCAGCAGCTCCGGACTAGCGGGGGGCCAAGAGACCCAGTACTTC.

The chain recombines TRBV7-2 with TRBJ1-1; D unresolved. Per the germline V gene, CDR1 is SGHTA and CDR2 is FQGNSA. V was trimmed by 8 bases and J by 7 bases, leaving 17 bases between them. This CDR3 has 13 residues. The CDR3 DNA follows: TGTGCCAGCCACTTCACAGAGGGTGTTGAAGCTTTCTTT. As protein: CASHFTEGVEAFF.

The gene calls are TRBV7-3 and TRBJ2-5, with 8 bases lining up with TRBD1. The CDR3 has 14 amino acids. Germline V gene data show CDR1 as SGHTA and CDR2 as FQGTGA. V was pared by 5 bases and J by 5 bases, with 7 bases of the junction left unmatched. The CDR3 DNA follows: TGTGCCAGCAGCCCTGACAGGGGAGTGGAGACCCAGTACTTC. Translating gives CASSPDRGVETQYF.

In its sample, this clone was seen a few times. This sequence joins TRBV30 and TRBJ1-2; 9 positions match TRBD1. The CDR3 runs to 16 residues. Trimming took 2 bases from V and 8 from J; bases not matched to a gene: 15. CDR1 is GTSNPN, CDR2 SVGIG, per germline (reference sequence). CDR3 coding DNA: TGTGCCTGGAGTCAGCCATACAGGGGGCGGAAAGGGGGCTACACCTTC. Translation gives CAWSQPYRGRKGGYTF.